These T cell receptor beta chains were read from a single sample in a study of T cell responses to AZD1222 COVID-19 vaccine. Only in-frame clones appear in the TCRdb table, and some are missing; sequencing was by immunoSEQ multiplex PCR. The sample has fewer than 90,000 clones; around nine tenths are singletons. The sequenced sample was peripheral blood, obtained 28 days after the second AZD1222 dose. These receptors all stem from an adult who received the AZD1222 COVID-19 vaccine. The CDR3 runs from the conserved cysteine through the conserved F or W. D genes are given only for firm matches. Size is omitted from some rows. Given values are once, few, many or a class for expanded clones.

J | size | V | D | CDR3 | DNA
TRBJ2-7 | NA | TRBV23-1 | TRBD2 | CASNQSGLAGGGEQYF | TGCGCCAGCAACCAATCGGGGCTAGCGGGAGGGGGCGAGCAGTACTTC
TRBJ1-2 | NA | TRBV28 | TRBD1 | CASSLTGGLGYTF | TGTGCCAGCAGCCTGACAGGGGGCCTTGGCTACACCTTC
TRBJ1-2 | NA | TRBV3-1/TRBV3-2 | NA | CASSRNAGDYGYTF | TGTGCCAGCAGCCGAAACGCAGGCGACTATGGCTACACCTTC
TRBJ2-5 | NA | TRBV2 | TRBD2 | CASTPQREVETQYF | TGTGCCAGCACCCCCCAGCGGGAAGTTGAGACCCAGTACTTC
TRBJ1-1 | NA | TRBV30 | NA | CAWSVGLKNTEAFF | TGTGCCTGGAGTGTAGGTCTGAAGAACACTGAAGCTTTCTTT
TRBJ2-1 | once | TRBV5-4 | TRBD2 | CASRPTSGGFLAYNEQFF | TGTGCCAGCAGACCTACTAGCGGGGGGTTCCTCGCCTACAATGAGCAGTTCTTC
TRBJ1-1 | NA | TRBV27 | TRBD1 | CASSPRDRLMNTEAFF | TGTGCCAGCAGTCCGCGGGACAGACTTATGAACACTGAAGCTTTCTTT
TRBJ2-7 | NA | TRBV7-6 | NA | CASSPGFYEQYF | TGTGCCAGCAGCCCTGGGTTCTACGAGCAGTACTTC
TRBJ1-1 | NA | TRBV4-2 | TRBD1 | CASSEPDRGVTEAFF | TGTGCCAGCAGCGAACCCGACAGGGGGGTAACTGAAGCTTTCTTT
TRBJ2-1 | NA | TRBV13 | TRBD2 | CASSRRAGAYNEQFF | TGTGCCAGCAGCCGTCGAGCGGGGGCCTACAATGAGCAGTTCTTC
TRBJ1-1 | NA | TRBV7-2 | NA | CASSFSQNTEAFF | TGTGCCAGCAGCTTTAGCCAGAACACTGAAGCTTTCTTT
TRBJ1-4 | NA | TRBV18 | TRBD1 | CASSPTGVNEKLFF | TGTGCCAGCTCACCGACAGGGGTTAATGAAAAACTGTTTTTT
TRBJ1-3 | NA | TRBV6-1 | NA | CASSELAADSGNTIYF | TGTGCCAGCAGTGAACTCGCGGCAGACTCTGGAAACACCATATATTTT
TRBJ2-1 | NA | TRBV4-2 | TRBD2 | CASSQEPFTSGSFFNEQFF | TGTGCCAGCAGCCAAGAACCTTTCACTAGCGGGAGTTTTTTTAATGAGCAGTTCTTC
TRBJ2-1 | NA | TRBV2 | TRBD1 | CASSEEGTGGNEQFF | TGTGCCAGCAGTGAAGAAGGGACAGGGGGGAATGAGCAGTTCTTC
TRBJ2-5 | NA | TRBV11-3 | NA | CASSLGVSVKETQYF | TGTGCCAGCAGCTTAGGAGTGTCAGTCAAAGAGACCCAGTACTTC
TRBJ2-2 | NA | TRBV4-1 | NA | CASSQDRVGPFHGELFF | TGCGCCAGCAGCCAAGATCGTGTCGGTCCATTTCACGGGGAGCTGTTTTTT
TRBJ2-1 | NA | TRBV7-2 | TRBD2 | CASSLDLAAYNEQFF | TGTGCCAGCAGCTTAGATCTAGCGGCTTACAATGAGCAGTTCTTC
TRBJ2-1 | few | TRBV2 | TRBD2 | CGPGGTADNEQFF | TGTGGTCCGGGGGGGACCGCAGACAATGAGCAGTTCTTC
TRBJ1-2 | once | TRBV25-1 | NA | CASSAGTYYGYTF | TGTGCCAGCAGTGCCGGGACGTATTATGGCTACACCTTC